The clone carrying this TCR beta chain appeared many times. Its antigen remains unidentified. This record belongs to a study of T cells in Graves' hyperthyroidism and ophthalmopathy. Study-wide results and caveats: The model anticipated ophthalmopathy a median around 6 months pre-onset. Classification by a 13 V-J model distinguished ophthalmopathy from stable hyperthyroidism.

Researchers barred patients who had uncontrolled infection, other autoimmune disease, pregnancy or lactation. Every diagnosis used clinical symptoms, serum thyroxine and TRAb, thyroid ultrasound and orbital computed tomography. The CDR3 length is 16 residues. Germline CDR1 and CDR2: MGHRA and YSYEKL. V was cut by 4 bases and J by 0 bases, with 16 bases left in between. Using RNA transcripts as the source, TCR beta CDR3 regions were amplified. TCR CDR3 regions were first amplified by RT-PCR with HTBI primers. TCRdb recomputed calls from the multiplex PCR reads with MiXCR, one row per CDR3 protein. The table includes about 400,000 distinct CDR3 sequences, just under 15% detected once.

The chain carries TRBV4-1 and TRBJ2-7; D may match TRBD1 or TRBD2 (5 bases each). This sequence was found in a woman in her thirties with Graves' hyperthyroidism. Sequencing used blood. CDR3 bases: TGCGCCAGCAGCCTCACTCCGGGACCGACCTCCTACGAGCAGTACTTC. Translated, it gives CASSLTPGPTSYEQYF.